This T cell receptor (beta chain) was observed in a study of blood T cell repertoires in COVID-19. Background on the study: The United States, Italy and Spain supplied acute and convalescent COVID-19 samples.

V was clipped by 4 bases and J by 5 bases; unmatched bases: 6. Germline CDR1 reads MDHEN; CDR2 reads SYDVKM. The CDR3 sequence is 14 residues long. The protocol was immunoSEQ multiplex PCR, while the TCRdb copy is restricted to in-frame clones and leaves out a portion. The sample contains around 64,000 clones, more than 75% of which appear only once. Sequencing was performed on peripheral blood. This receptor was obtained from an elderly man in a cohort sampled during active COVID-19. The chain couples TRBV28 to TRBJ1-1; TRBD1 matches 8 bases. The CDR3 DNA reads as TGTGCCAGCAGTTCGCCGGACAGGGTTACTGAAGCTTTCTTT. Residues: CASSSPDRVTEAFF.